This is a list of T cell receptor beta chains from one sample in a study of identifying expanded T cells in peripheral blood. Generated by immunoSEQ multiplex PCR, the TCRdb table keeps only in-frame clones and is missing some. The sample records approximately 100,000 clones, around nine tenths being singletons. Material: blood. These receptors originate from a person aged 18-70 years in good health. CDR3s include the opening cysteine and the closing phenylalanine or tryptophan. D genes are given only for firm matches. Size values are once, few and many counts, or a class for expanded clones, and some rows have none.

d_call	v_call	j_call	clone_size	cdr3_aa	cdr3_nt
.	TRBV7-2	TRBJ2-7	.	CASSPTVYEQYF	TGTGCCAGCAGCCCGACAGTCTACGAGCAGTACTTC
TRBD2	TRBV28	TRBJ2-5	once	CASSSGTSGGRETQYF	TGTGCCAGCAGTTCTGGGACTAGCGGGGGCCGAGAGACCCAGTACTTC
.	TRBV19	TRBJ1-2	.	CASSIPRRGLNYGYTF	TGTGCCAGTAGTATACCCAGGAGGGGTCTGAACTATGGCTACACCTTC
.	TRBV7-9	TRBJ1-3	.	CASSLLSSGNTIYF	TGTGCCAGCAGCTTACTGAGCTCTGGAAACACCATATATTTT
.	TRBV14	TRBJ2-5	few	CASSQGFAQQETQYF	TGTGCCAGCAGCCAAGGATTTGCGCAACAGGAGACCCAGTACTTC
.	TRBV29-1	TRBJ1-2	.	CSAGGDYGYTF	TGCAGCGCCGGAGGGGACTATGGCTACACCTTC
.	TRBV7-9	TRBJ2-1	.	CASSSPAGAYNEQFF	TGTGCCAGCAGCTCCCCGGCAGGGGCCTACAATGAGCAGTTCTTC
TRBD2	TRBV10-2	TRBJ2-3	.	CASSESLAGGPWDTQYF	TGCGCCAGCAGTGAGTCCCTAGCGGGGGGGCCTTGGGATACGCAGTATTTT
.	TRBV5-1	TRBJ2-2	.	CASSLGAESGELFF	TGCGCCAGCAGCTTGGGAGCGGAGTCCGGGGAGCTGTTTTTT
.	TRBV20-1	TRBJ2-1	.	CSARDRDEQFF	TGCAGTGCTAGAGATCGGGATGAGCAGTTCTTC
.	TRBV7-6	TRBJ2-7	.	CASSLARNEQYF	TGTGCCAGCAGCTTAGCGCGGAACGAGCAGTACTTC
.	TRBV11-2	TRBJ1-1	.	CASSLVEYATEAFF	TGTGCCAGCAGCTTGGTTGAGTATGCCACTGAAGCTTTCTTT
.	TRBV6-6	TRBJ2-7	.	CASRTGTGAYEQYF	TGTGCCAGTCGTACCGGGACTGGGGCCTACGAGCAGTACTTC
.	TRBV5-1	TRBJ2-1	.	CASSSGYNEQFF	TGCGCCAGCAGCTCAGGGTACAATGAGCAGTTCTTC
TRBD2	TRBV9	TRBJ2-3	.	CASSPYPQLARVSTDTQYF	TGTGCCAGCAGCCCATATCCCCAACTAGCGCGGGTGAGCACAGATACGCAGTATTTT
.	TRBV14	TRBJ2-5	.	CASSHKRGGPGETQYF	TGTGCCAGCAGCCACAAGCGTGGGGGCCCAGGGGAGACCCAGTACTTC
.	TRBV5-5	TRBJ2-7	.	CASSLGNPGSYEQYF	TGTGCCAGCAGCTTGGGCAATCCGGGGTCGTACGAGCAGTACTTC
.	TRBV27	TRBJ2-6	.	CASRSSFGANVLTF	TGTGCCAGCCGAAGCTCCTTTGGGGCCAACGTCCTGACTTTC
TRBD2	TRBV5-1	TRBJ2-7	.	CASSLSPGGPAEQYF	TGCGCCAGCAGCTTGAGCCCGGGGGGACCGGCGGAGCAGTACTTC
.	TRBV2	TRBJ1-3	.	CASSAGNTIYF	TGTGCCAGCAGTGCCGGAAACACCATATATTTT
TRBD1	TRBV28	TRBJ2-5	.	CASNTGTGGLQETQYF	TGTGCCAGCAACACCGGGACAGGGGGCCTCCAAGAGACCCAGTACTTC
.	TRBV7-8	TRBJ2-5	.	CASSPGLYQETQYF	TGTGCCAGCAGTCCTGGACTATACCAAGAGACCCAGTACTTC
TRBD2	TRBV5-4	TRBJ2-1	.	CASSSKTNSGGAGEQFF	TGTGCCAGCAGCTCGAAAACGAATAGCGGGGGGGCCGGGGAGCAGTTCTTC
.	TRBV19	TRBJ2-2	.	CASSPGSNTGELFF	TGTGCCAGTAGTCCGGGATCGAACACCGGGGAGCTGTTTTTT
TRBD2	TRBV7-2	TRBJ2-1	.	CASSLVGSSGPYEQFF	TGTGCCAGCAGCTTAGTAGGGTCTAGCGGGCCCTATGAGCAGTTCTTC
.	TRBV18	TRBJ1-2	.	CASSPQASGEYGYTF	TGTGCCAGCTCACCACAGGCGTCAGGGGAGTATGGCTACACCTTC
.	TRBV7-8	TRBJ2-1	.	CASSFQRPSYNEQFF	TGTGCCAGCAGCTTTCAGCGACCCTCCTACAATGAGCAGTTCTTC
TRBD1	TRBV11-2	TRBJ2-7	.	CASSQTGALSYEQYF	TGTGCCAGCAGCCAGACAGGGGCCCTCTCCTACGAGCAGTACTTC
TRBD2	TRBV5-4	TRBJ2-1	.	CASSLGLAGGYNEQFF	TGTGCCAGCAGCTTGGGACTAGCGGGGGGTTACAATGAGCAGTTCTTC
.	TRBV19	TRBJ1-1	few	CASGWNTEAFF	TGTGCCAGTGGGTGGAACACTGAAGCTTTCTTT
.	TRBV6-5	TRBJ2-5	.	CASSPGALEATQYF	TGTGCCAGCAGCCCCGGGGCCTTAGAGGCGACCCAGTACTTC
.	TRBV18	TRBJ1-5	.	CASSPKQGQPQHF	TGTGCCAGCTCACCGAAACAGGGACAGCCCCAGCATTTT
.	TRBV7-8	TRBJ2-1	.	CASSLRLGTYNEQFF	TGTGCCAGCAGCCTCCGACTAGGAACATACAATGAGCAGTTCTTC
.	TRBV12-5	TRBJ2-5	.	CAELGKIQETQYF	TGTGCGGAGTTGGGAAAGATACAAGAGACCCAGTACTTC
.	TRBV19	TRBJ2-2	few	CASSLGADTGELFF	TGTGCCAGTAGCCTGGGGGCGGACACCGGGGAGCTGTTTTTT
.	TRBV20-1	TRBJ2-3	.	CSGPSSDTQYF	TGCAGTGGTCCTAGCTCAGATACGCAGTATTTT
.	TRBV5-1	TRBJ2-3	.	CASSRMTGGTDTQYF	TGCGCCAGCAGTCGTATGACAGGAGGCACAGATACGCAGTATTTT
.	TRBV19	TRBJ1-1	.	CASSKGWGTEAFF	TGTGCCAGTAGTAAGGGATGGGGCACTGAAGCTTTCTTT
.	TRBV11-2	TRBJ2-3	.	CASSLFSSNEVADTQYF	TGTGCCAGCAGCTTATTTTCGTCCAACGAGGTTGCAGATACGCAGTATTTT